Listed below are T cell receptor beta chains from one sample, sequenced in a study of identical twins. Via MiXCR, TCRdb re-called the 5' RACE reads, giving one row per CDR3 protein. The sample includes around 490,000 distinct CDR3 sequences, approximately 14% of them seen just once. This same sample was also part of a study on yellow fever vaccine responses in identical twins.

Source material: CD4+ T cells sorted from blood. These receptor sequences come from a young woman in good health. The CDR3 runs from the conserved cysteine through the conserved F or W. The listing skips clone size in some rows; elsewhere it reads once, few, many or a size class.

CSARGGQGAKNIQYF TRBV20-1 few
CANSSTGDRSYEQYF TRBV28 few
CASSQDMGLAGASRTQYF TRBV4-1 -
CASSRAAGGRAYQETQYF TRBV27 -
CASSKYTSGANVLTF TRBV5-1 -
CASSSPQGGEYNSPLHF TRBV7-9 few
CASSRGSGREAKNIQYF TRBV19 few
CASSLYRGGLSTDTQYF TRBV7-2 many
CASSVEGGSYNEQFF TRBV9 few
CASSYGRETQYF TRBV6-5 -
CASSLLGTSGSSTDTQYF TRBV12-3/TRBV12-4 few
CASNGAAGQGSHNEQFF TRBV12-3/TRBV12-4 few
CASIFDGANYGYTF TRBV2 -
CASRTAGGGNQPQHF TRBV12-3/TRBV12-4 -
CASSLLTSGLAVYNEQFF TRBV18 few
CASSMSQIQETQYF TRBV19 -
CASSRSDRMNTEAFF TRBV28 few
CASSESTGGPNEQFF TRBV25-1 few
CASSLGAQDTQYF TRBV7-8 few
CASSPRTGGGLAGELFF TRBV5-1 -
CASRVLAGVGNEQFF TRBV28 few
CASSQGRDGTDTQYF TRBV4-1 -
CSDLTRYEAFF TRBV29-1 -
CASSDSGRVHTGELFF TRBV6-1 few
CASSQAGLGNTEAFF TRBV3-1 -
CASRRGSPGQPQHF TRBV6-1 -
CANVGGPRELAYEQYF TRBV27 -
CASRLQGALDEAFF TRBV11-3 -
CASSVVDRDGYTF TRBV9 -
CASSFGVTNEKLFF TRBV12-3/TRBV12-4 many
CASSPPRSLAGELFF TRBV4-1 -
CASSFWTENTEAFF TRBV12-3/TRBV12-4 -
CSVGAGIQTDTQYF TRBV29-1 -
CASSVASGLAGEGDTQYF TRBV9 few
CASSPVGQGPDTQYF TRBV14 -
CASSLWMKTGVNTEAFF TRBV5-1 -
CASSGGSGRPLGQFF TRBV10-1 -
CASTGDQPQHF TRBV28 few
CSARGQGALETQYF TRBV20-1 few
CASSHDPDADRTDTQYF TRBV12-3/TRBV12-4 few
CASSGRDFYNSPLHF TRBV28 few
CASSIYGQDHSNQPQHF TRBV5-6 few
CASSPQVRTYNEQFF TRBV18 -
CASSFGLAHTQYF TRBV28 -
CASSMERVAKNIQYF TRBV19 -
CASSRRVTTLNTEAFF TRBV28 few
CASSLGEVRWNQETQYF TRBV5-1 -
CASSYPRTGSSYNEQFF TRBV28 few
CASSYGAGNEKLFF TRBV12-3/TRBV12-4 few
CASSYVGTSVSSYNEQFF TRBV6-5 few
CSAVSGSAYNEQFF TRBV29-1 -
CASSLAGRGEAFF TRBV5-1 many
CASSSRGAGAADTQYF TRBV7-8 few
CASSSRGLAVGNEQFF TRBV7-9 -
CASSPGQLQETQYF TRBV5-1 many
CASSLPGPSPGELFF TRBV5-6 -
CASSLNPAGETYEQYF TRBV7-9 medium-sized
CASSSSDSGNTIYF TRBV6-5 -
CSARAGQKNYGYTF TRBV20-1 -